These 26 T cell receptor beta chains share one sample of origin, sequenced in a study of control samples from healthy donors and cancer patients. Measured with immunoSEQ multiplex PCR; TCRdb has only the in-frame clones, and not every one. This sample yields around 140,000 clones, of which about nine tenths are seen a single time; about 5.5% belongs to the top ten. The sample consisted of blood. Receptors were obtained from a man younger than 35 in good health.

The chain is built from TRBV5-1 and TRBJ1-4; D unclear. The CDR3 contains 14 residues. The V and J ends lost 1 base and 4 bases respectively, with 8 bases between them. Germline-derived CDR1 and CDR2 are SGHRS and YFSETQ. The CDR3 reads CASSLRADNEKLFF. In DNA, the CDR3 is TGCGCCAGCAGCTTGCGGGCGGATAATGAAAAACTGTTTTTT.

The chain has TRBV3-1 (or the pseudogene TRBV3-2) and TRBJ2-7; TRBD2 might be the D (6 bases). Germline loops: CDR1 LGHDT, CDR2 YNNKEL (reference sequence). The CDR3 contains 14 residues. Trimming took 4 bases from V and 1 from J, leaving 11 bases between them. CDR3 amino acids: CASSPLRGSYEQYF. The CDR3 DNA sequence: TGTGCCAGCAGCCCTCTACGGGGGTCCTACGAGCAGTACTTC.

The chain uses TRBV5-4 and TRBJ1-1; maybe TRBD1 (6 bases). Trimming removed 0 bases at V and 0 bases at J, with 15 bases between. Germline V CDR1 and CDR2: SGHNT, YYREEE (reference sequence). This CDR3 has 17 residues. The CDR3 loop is CASSLDMGQPMNTEAFF. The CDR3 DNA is TGTGCCAGCAGCTTGGATATGGGACAACCCATGAACACTGAAGCTTTCTTT.

The CDR3: CASLFRTGIYEQYF. Here the CDR3 DNA reads TGTGCCAGCCTTTTTCGGACAGGGATCTACGAGCAGTACTTC. The chain links TRBV2 to TRBJ2-7; 8 bases map to TRBD1. The length of the CDR3 is 14 residues. The germline CDR1 and CDR2 sequences are SNHLY and FYNNEI. The V segment lost 8 bases and the J segment 3 bases; nucleotides outside the gene matches: 9.

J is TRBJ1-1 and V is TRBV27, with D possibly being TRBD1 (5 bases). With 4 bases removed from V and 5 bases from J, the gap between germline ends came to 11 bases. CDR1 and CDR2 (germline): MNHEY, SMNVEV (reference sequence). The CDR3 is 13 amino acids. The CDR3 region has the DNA TGTGCCAGCAGTTGGGGGAGAGGAACTGAAGCTTTCTTT. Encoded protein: CASSWGRGTEAFF.

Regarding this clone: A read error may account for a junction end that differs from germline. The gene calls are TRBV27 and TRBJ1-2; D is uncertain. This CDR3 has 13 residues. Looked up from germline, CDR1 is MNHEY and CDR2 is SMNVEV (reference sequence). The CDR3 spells CASSLGRNYGYTF. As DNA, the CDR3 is TGTGCCAGCAGTTTAGGGCGAAACTACGGCTACACCTTC.

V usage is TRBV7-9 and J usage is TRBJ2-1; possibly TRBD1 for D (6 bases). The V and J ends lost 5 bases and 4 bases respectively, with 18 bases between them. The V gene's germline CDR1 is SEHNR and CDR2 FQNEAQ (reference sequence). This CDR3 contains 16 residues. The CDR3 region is CASSIQGFRLYNEQFF. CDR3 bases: TGTGCCAGCAGCATACAGGGTTTTCGACTGTACAATGAGCAGTTCTTC. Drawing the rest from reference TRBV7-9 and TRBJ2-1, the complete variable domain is DTGVSQNPRHKITKRGQNVTFRCDPISEHNRLYWYRQTLGQGPEFLTYFQNEAQLEKSRLLSDRFSAERPKGSFSTLEIQRTEQGDSAMYLCASSIQGFRLYNEQFFGPGTRLTVL.

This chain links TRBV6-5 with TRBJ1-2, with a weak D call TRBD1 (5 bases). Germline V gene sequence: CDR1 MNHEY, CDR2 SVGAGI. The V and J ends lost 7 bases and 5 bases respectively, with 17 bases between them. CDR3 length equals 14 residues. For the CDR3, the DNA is TGTGCCAGCAAATTGAGGGGAATGAGATATGGCTACACCTTC. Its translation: CASKLRGMRYGYTF.

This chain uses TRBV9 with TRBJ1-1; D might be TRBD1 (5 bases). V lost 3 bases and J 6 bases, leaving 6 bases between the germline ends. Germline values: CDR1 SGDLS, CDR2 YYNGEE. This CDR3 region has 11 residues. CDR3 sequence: CASSGGAEAFF. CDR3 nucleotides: TGTGCCAGCAGCGGGGGGGCTGAAGCTTTCTTT. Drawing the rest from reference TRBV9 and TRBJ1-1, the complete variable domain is DSGVTQTPKHLITATGQRVTLRCSPRSGDLSVYWYQQSLDQGLQFLIQYYNGEERAKGNILERFSAQQFPDLHSELNLSSLELGDSALYFCASSGGAEAFFGQGTRLTVV.

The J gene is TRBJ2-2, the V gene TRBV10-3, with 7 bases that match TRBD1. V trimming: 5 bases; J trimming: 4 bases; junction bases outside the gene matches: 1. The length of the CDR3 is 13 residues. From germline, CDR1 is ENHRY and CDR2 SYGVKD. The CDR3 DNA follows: TGTGCCATCAGTAGGACAGGCACCGGGGAGCTGTTTTTT. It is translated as CAISRTGTGELFF.

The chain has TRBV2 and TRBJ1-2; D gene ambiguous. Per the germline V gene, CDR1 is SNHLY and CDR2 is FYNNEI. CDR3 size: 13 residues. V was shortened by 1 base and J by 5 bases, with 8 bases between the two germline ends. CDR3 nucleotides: TGTGCCAGCAGTGAAGTTATCGGATATGGCTACACCTTC. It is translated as CASSEVIGYGYTF.

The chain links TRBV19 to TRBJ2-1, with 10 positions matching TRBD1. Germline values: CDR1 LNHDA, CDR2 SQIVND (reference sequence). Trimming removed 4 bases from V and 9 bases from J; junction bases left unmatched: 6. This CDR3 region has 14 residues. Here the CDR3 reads CASSTTGGYGEQFF. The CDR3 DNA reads TGTGCCAGTAGTACGACAGGGGGCTACGGTGAGCAGTTCTTC.

CDR3 sequence (DNA): TGTGCCAGCAGCCCCCCCGTGGGCACTGAAGCTTTCTTT. Encoded protein: CASSPPVGTEAFF. This chain connects TRBV7-9 to TRBJ1-1; no clear D gene. Germline CDR1 SEHNR, CDR2 FQNEAQ (reference sequence). V was pared by 5 bases and J by 4 bases, with 11 bases between. This CDR3 spans 13 amino acids.

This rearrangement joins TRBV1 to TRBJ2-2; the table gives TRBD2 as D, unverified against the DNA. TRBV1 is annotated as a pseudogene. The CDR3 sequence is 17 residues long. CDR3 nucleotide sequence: TGCACCAGCAGCCAAGATGCCGGGGGGGCCGGAACCGGGGAGCTGTTTTTT. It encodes CTSSQDAGGAGTGELFF.

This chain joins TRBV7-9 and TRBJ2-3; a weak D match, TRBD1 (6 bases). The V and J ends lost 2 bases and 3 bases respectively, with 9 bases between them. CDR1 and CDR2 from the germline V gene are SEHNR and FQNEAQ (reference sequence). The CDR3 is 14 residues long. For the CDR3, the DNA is TGTGCCAGCAGCTTATACAGGGCGACAGATACGCAGTATTTT. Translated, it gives CASSLYRATDTQYF.

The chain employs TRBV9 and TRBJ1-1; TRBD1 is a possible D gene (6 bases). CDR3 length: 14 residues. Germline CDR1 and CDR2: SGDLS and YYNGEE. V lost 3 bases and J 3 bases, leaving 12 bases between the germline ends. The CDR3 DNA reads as TGTGCCAGCAGCGGACAGGTGGGGGACACTGAAGCTTTCTTT. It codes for CASSGQVGDTEAFF.

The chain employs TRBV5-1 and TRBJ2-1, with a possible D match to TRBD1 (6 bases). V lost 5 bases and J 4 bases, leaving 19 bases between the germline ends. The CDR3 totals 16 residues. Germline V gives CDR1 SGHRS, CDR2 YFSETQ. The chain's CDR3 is CASRPNQGRSYNEQFF. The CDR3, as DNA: TGCGCCAGCAGGCCTAATCAGGGGCGCTCTTACAATGAGCAGTTCTTC.

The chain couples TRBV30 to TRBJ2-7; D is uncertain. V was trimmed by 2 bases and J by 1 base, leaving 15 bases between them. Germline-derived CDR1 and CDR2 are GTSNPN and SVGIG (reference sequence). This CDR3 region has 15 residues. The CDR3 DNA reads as TGTGCCTGGAGTTTCGAGGCTTCTACTTCCTACGAGCAGTACTTC. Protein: CAWSFEASTSYEQYF. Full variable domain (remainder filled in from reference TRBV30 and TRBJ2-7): SQTIHQWPATLVQPVGSPLSLECTVEGTSNPNLYWYRQAAGRGLQLLFYSVGIGQISSEVPQNLSASRPQDRQFILSSKKLLLSDSGFYLCAWSFEASTSYEQYFGPGTRLTVT.

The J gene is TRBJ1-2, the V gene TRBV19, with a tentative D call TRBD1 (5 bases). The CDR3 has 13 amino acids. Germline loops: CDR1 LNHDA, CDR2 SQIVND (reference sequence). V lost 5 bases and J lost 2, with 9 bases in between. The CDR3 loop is CASSVDMNYGYTF. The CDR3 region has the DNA TGTGCCAGTAGTGTGGACATGAACTATGGCTACACCTTC.

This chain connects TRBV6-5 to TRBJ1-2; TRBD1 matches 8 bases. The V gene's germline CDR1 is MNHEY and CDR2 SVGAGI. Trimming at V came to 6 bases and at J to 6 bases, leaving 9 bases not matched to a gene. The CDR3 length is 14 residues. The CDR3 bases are TGTGCCAGCAGAACCAGGGGGCGCAAGGATGGCTACACCTTC. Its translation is CASRTRGRKDGYTF.

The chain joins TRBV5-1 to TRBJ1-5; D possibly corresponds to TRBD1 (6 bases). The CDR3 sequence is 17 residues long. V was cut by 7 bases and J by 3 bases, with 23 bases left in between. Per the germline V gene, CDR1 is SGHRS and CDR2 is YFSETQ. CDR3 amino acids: CASPVHARQEANQPQHF. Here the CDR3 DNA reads TGCGCCAGCCCCGTTCATGCCCGACAGGAAGCCAATCAGCCCCAGCATTTT.

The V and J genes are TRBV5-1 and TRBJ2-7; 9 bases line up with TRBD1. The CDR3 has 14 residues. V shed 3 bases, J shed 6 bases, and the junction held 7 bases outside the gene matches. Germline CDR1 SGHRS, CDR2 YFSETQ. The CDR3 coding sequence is TGCGCCAGCAGCTCCGGGACAGGGTTTCCCGAGCAGTACTTC. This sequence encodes CASSSGTGFPEQYF.

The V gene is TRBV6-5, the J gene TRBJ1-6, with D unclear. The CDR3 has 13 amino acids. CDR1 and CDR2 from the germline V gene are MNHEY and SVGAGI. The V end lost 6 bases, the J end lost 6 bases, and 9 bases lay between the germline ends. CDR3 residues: CASSVELNSPLHF. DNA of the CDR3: TGTGCCAGCAGCGTGGAGCTTAATTCACCCCTCCACTTT.

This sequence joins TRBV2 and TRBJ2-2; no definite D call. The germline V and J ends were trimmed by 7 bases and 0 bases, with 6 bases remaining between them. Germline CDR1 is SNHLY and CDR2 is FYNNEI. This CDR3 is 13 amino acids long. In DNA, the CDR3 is TGTGCCAGCATGGGCTCGAACACCGGGGAGCTGTTTTTT. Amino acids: CASMGSNTGELFF.

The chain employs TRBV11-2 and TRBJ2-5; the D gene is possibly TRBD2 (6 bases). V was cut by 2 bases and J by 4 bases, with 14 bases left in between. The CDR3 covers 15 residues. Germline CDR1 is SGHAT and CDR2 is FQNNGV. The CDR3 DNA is TGTGCCAGCAGCTTAACCCCGGGACTCGTAGAGACCCAGTACTTC. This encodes CASSLTPGLVETQYF. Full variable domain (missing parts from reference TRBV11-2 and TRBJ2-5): EAGVAQSPRYKIIEKRQSVAFWCNPISGHATLYWYQQILGQGPKLLIQFQNNGVVDDSQLPKDRFSAERLKGVDSTLKIQPAKLEDSAVYLCASSLTPGLVETQYFGPGTRLLVL.

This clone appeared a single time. The CDR3 here is CSAEGEDTQYF. The CDR3 bases are TGCAGTGCGGAGGGTGAGGATACGCAGTATTTT. This chain connects TRBV20-1 to TRBJ2-3, with a possible D match to TRBD2 (6 bases). This CDR3 has 11 amino acids. The V end lost 6 bases, the J end lost 6 bases, and 10 bases lay between the germline ends. The germline V gene encodes CDR1 DFQATT and CDR2 SNEGSKA (reference sequence).